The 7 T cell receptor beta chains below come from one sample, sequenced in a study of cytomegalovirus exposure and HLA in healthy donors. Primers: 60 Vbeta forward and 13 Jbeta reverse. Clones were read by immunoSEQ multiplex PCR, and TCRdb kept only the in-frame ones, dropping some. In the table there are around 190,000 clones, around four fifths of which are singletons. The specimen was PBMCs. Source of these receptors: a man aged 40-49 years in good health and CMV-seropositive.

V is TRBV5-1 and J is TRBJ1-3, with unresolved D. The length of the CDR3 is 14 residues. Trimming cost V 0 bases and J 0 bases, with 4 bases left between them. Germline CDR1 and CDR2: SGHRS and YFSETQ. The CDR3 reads CASSLDLSGNTIYF. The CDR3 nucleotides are TGCGCCAGCAGCTTGGATCTCTCTGGAAACACCATATATTTT.

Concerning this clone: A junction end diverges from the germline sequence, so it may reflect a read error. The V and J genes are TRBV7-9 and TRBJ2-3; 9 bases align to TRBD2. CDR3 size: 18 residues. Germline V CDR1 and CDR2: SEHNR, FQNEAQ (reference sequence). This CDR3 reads CSSSLAETSGGYTDTQYF. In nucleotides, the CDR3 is TGTTCCAGCAGCTTAGCTGAGACTAGCGGAGGTTACACAGATACGCAGTATTTT.

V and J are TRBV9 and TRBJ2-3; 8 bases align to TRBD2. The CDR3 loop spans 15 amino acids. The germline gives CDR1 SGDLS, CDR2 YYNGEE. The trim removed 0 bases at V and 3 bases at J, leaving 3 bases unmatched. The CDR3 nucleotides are TGTGCCAGCAGCGTAGGAGCGGGAGATACAGATACGCAGTATTTT. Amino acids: CASSVGAGDTDTQYF. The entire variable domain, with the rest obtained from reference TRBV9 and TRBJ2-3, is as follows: DSGVTQTPKHLITATGQRVTLRCSPRSGDLSVYWYQQSLDQGLQFLIQYYNGEERAKGNILERFSAQQFPDLHSELNLSSLELGDSALYFCASSVGAGDTDTQYFGPGTRLTVL.

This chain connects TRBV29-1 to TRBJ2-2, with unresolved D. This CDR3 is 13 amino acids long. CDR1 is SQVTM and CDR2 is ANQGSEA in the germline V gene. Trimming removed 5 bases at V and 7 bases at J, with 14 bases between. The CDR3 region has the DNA TGCAGCGTTACAGTCCCGCCCCTCGGGGAGCTGTTTTTT. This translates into CSVTVPPLGELFF.

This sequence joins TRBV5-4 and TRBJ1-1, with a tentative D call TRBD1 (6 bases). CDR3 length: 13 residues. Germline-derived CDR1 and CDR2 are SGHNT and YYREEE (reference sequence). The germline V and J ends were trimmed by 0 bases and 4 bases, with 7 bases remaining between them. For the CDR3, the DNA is TGTGCCAGCAGCTTGGGGGGGCTCACTGAAGCTTTCTTT. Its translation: CASSLGGLTEAFF.

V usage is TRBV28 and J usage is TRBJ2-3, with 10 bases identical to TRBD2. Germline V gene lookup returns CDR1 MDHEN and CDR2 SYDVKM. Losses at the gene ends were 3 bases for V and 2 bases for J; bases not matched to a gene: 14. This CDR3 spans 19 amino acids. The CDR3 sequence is CASSFPLGPLAGNTDTQYF. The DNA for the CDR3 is TGTGCCAGCAGTTTCCCCCTCGGCCCACTAGCGGGAAACACAGATACGCAGTATTTT.

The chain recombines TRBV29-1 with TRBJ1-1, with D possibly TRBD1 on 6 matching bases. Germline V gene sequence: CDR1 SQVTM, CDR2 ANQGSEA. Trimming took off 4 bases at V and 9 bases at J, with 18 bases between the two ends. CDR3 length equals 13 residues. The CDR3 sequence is CSVVPGVTLKAFF. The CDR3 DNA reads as TGCAGCGTTGTACCAGGGGTTACACTGAAAGCTTTCTTT.